The 9 T cell receptor beta chains below all came from one sample that was sequenced in a study of early T cells in non-severe SARS-CoV-2 infection. TCRdb reprocessed the 5' RACE reads with MiXCR, giving one entry per CDR3 protein. The repertoire holds approximately 69,000 distinct CDR3 sequences, with roughly 10% as singletons. Here the sequenced sample was whole blood, taken at baseline. These receptors came from an adult who was a healthcare worker with PCR-confirmed SARS-CoV-2 infection or an uninfected control (not recorded which).

This clonotype showed up many times. The chain recombines TRBV30 with TRBJ1-2; unclear D gene. CDR3 length: 13 residues. Germline CDR1 is GTSNPN and CDR2 is SVGIG (reference sequence). V lost 3 bases and J lost 6, with 14 bases in between. DNA for the CDR3: TGTGCCTGGAGCCCGTGGAGGGAGAATGGCTACACCTTC. This encodes CAWSPWRENGYTF.

This clonotype came up many times. The chain links TRBV5-6 to TRBJ2-7; 11 nucleotides match TRBD1. The V gene's germline CDR1 is SGHDT and CDR2 YYEEEE. This CDR3 region has 15 residues. Trimming took 5 bases from V and 3 from J; bases not matched to a gene: 7. The CDR3 nucleotides read TGTGCCAGCAGTTCTTTCGGGACAGGGGGCTACGAGCAGTACTTC. Translated, it gives CASSSFGTGGYEQYF.

As for this clonotype: With a much larger clone just one base away, this may be a read error. V gene TRBV10-1 combines with J gene TRBJ1-1, with D perhaps TRBD1 (5 bases). The CDR3 loop spans 15 amino acids. Germline values: CDR1 WNHNN, CDR2 SYGVQD (reference sequence). The CDR3 sequence is CTSSDGGKMNTEAFF. The CDR3 coding sequence is TGCACCAGCAGTGATGGGGGAAAAATGAACACTGAAGCTTTCTTT.

This clonotype was counted many times. This chain uses TRBV20-1 with TRBJ1-6; D gene uncertain. V lost 6 bases and J 14 bases, leaving 14 bases between the germline ends. In germline, CDR1 is DFQATT, CDR2 SNEGSKA (reference sequence). The CDR3 covers 11 residues. DNA of the CDR3: TGCAGTGCACTCAAAACCGGATCCCTCCACTTT. Its translation is CSALKTGSLHF.

This clonotype has ten or more counts. V and J are TRBV11-2 and TRBJ2-2, with 13 bases fitting TRBD2. The CDR3 contains 16 residues. Per germline, CDR1 SGHAT and CDR2 FQNNGV. The V gene end was trimmed by 8 bases and the J gene end by 2 bases; junction bases not matched to a gene: 5. CDR3 loop: CASRLAGGINTGELFF. The CDR3 bases are TGTGCCAGCCGACTAGCGGGGGGTATAAACACCGGGGAGCTGTTTTTT.

This chain uses TRBV2 with TRBJ2-1; the D is unclear. CDR3 size: 12 residues. CDR1 and CDR2 (germline): SNHLY, FYNNEI. The ends were cut back, 1 base at V and 5 bases at J, with 3 bases in the middle. Here the CDR3 DNA reads TGTGCCAGCAGTGAAGGGAACAATGAGCAGTTCTTC. As protein: CASSEGNNEQFF.

This clonotype has just a few counts. The V gene is TRBV20-1, the J gene TRBJ2-5; unclear D gene. The V end was cut by 6 bases, the J end by 2 bases, with 10 bases between. This CDR3 has 12 residues. Germline CDR1 and CDR2: DFQATT and SNEGSKA (reference sequence). The DNA of the CDR3 is TGCAGTGCCCAGACCAGTCAAGAGACCCAGTACTTC. Translation: CSAQTSQETQYF.

V is TRBV9 and J is TRBJ1-6, with D tentatively TRBD1 (5 bases). Germline assignment: CDR1 SGDLS and CDR2 YYNGEE. CDR3 length equals 15 residues. V was shortened by 0 bases and J by 9 bases, with 13 bases between the two germline ends. This CDR3 reads CASSVDGRAGSPLHF. DNA of the CDR3: TGTGCCAGCAGCGTAGACGGCAGGGCGGGTTCACCCCTCCACTTT.

This clonotype was seen a handful of times. V gene TRBV29-1 combines with J gene TRBJ1-2; D gene unclear. The CDR3 sequence is 13 residues long. V dropped 0 bases and J dropped 2 bases, with 7 bases sitting between them. Per the germline V gene, CDR1 is SQVTM and CDR2 is ANQGSEA. CDR3 residues: CSVEDQGNYGYTF. For the CDR3, the DNA is TGCAGCGTTGAAGATCAAGGGAACTATGGCTACACCTTC. The full variable domain, with the rest looked up from reference TRBV29-1 and TRBJ1-2, is SAVISQKPSRDICQRGTSLTIQCQVDSQVTMMFWYRQQPGQSLTLIATANQGSEATYESGFVIDKFPISRPNLTFSTLTVSNMSPEDSSIYLCSVEDQGNYGYTFGSGTRLTVV.